Shown below are 10 T cell receptor beta chains from a single sample sequenced in a study of CD8+CD57+ T cells in acquired aplastic anemia. Genomic DNA constituted the template upon which TCR beta VDJ and CDR3 profiling was performed. TCRdb reprocessed the reads via MiXCR and lists one record per CDR3 protein. The sample yields more than 150,000 distinct CDR3 sequences, nearly 50% seen once. Whoever was chosen for sequencing had shown CD8+CD57+ cell expansion by flow cytometry. Sequencing used sorted CD4+, CD8+, or CD8+CD57+ T cells (not recorded which) from PBMCs. The receptor set was obtained from a human donor with aplastic anemia.

This chain joins TRBV20-1 and TRBJ2-7; D gene unclear. Germline lookup yields CDR1 DFQATT and CDR2 SNEGSKA (reference sequence). The CDR3 is 12 residues long. V was shortened by 3 bases and J by 3 bases, with 9 bases between the two germline ends. CDR3 DNA sequence: TGCAGTGCTAGGGAATCTTACTACGAGCAGTACTTC. As protein: CSARESYYEQYF.

This clonotype showed up many times. CDR3 amino acids: CASSLPSKDGYTF. In DNA, the CDR3 is TGCGCCAGCAGCCTCCCCTCTAAGGATGGCTACACCTTC. This chain joins TRBV5-1 and TRBJ1-2; D not resolved. Germline assignment: CDR1 SGHRS and CDR2 YFSETQ. Trimming removed 4 bases at V and 6 bases at J, with 13 bases between. The CDR3 covers 13 residues. The full variable domain, rest sourced from reference TRBV5-1 and TRBJ1-2, is KAGVTQTPRYLIKTRGQQVTLSCSPISGHRSVSWYQQTPGQGLQFLFEYFSETQRNKGNFPGRFSGRQFSNSRSEMNVSTLELGDSALYLCASSLPSKDGYTFGSGTRLTVV.

The CDR3 region is CASGSPSRPYGYTF. The CDR3 nucleotides read TGTGCTAGTGGTTCCCCCTCCCGGCCGTATGGCTACACCTTC. The chain links TRBV12-5 to TRBJ1-2, with no clear D. The CDR3 is 14 amino acids. Germline-derived CDR1 and CDR2 are LGHNT and FRNRAP. The V end lost 4 bases, the J end lost 5 bases, and 14 bases lay between the germline ends.

This chain links TRBV2 with TRBJ2-3; 11 bases are a match to TRBD2. The CDR3 runs to 22 residues. The germline gives CDR1 SNHLY, CDR2 FYNNEI. After removal of 0 bases from V and 0 bases from J, the junction contained 17 bases not matched to a gene. The CDR3 coding sequence is TGTGCCAGCAGTGAAGCTTCCATAAATTGGGGACTAGCGGAGCGAAGCACAGATACGCAGTATTTT. Residues: CASSEASINWGLAERSTDTQYF.

This clonotype was picked up many times. The chain carries TRBV19 and TRBJ2-5; D is perhaps TRBD2 (6 bases). V was trimmed by 6 bases and J by 5 bases, leaving 13 bases between them. CDR1 LNHDA and CDR2 SQIVND come from the germline V gene (reference sequence). The CDR3 spans 13 residues. Here the CDR3 reads CASSPGVRETQYF. The DNA of the CDR3 is TGTGCCAGTAGCCCGGGGGTCCGGGAGACCCAGTACTTC. Looking up the rest from reference TRBV19 and TRBJ2-5 gives the full variable domain: DGGITQSPKYLFRKEGQNVTLSCEQNLNHDAMYWYRQDPGQGLRLIYYSQIVNDFQKGDIAEGYSVSREKKESFPLTVTSAQKNPTAFYLCASSPGVRETQYFGPGTRLLVL.

The rearrangement joins TRBV10-3 to TRBJ1-1, with D possibly TRBD1 on 5 matching bases. The CDR3 covers 15 residues. The germline V gene encodes CDR1 ENHRY and CDR2 SYGVKD. Trimming shortened V by 3 bases and J by 0 bases, and 11 bases separated the two germline ends. The CDR3 spells CAISEARQMNTEAFF. The CDR3 bases are TGTGCCATCAGTGAAGCCCGACAGATGAACACTGAAGCTTTCTTT.

In regard to this clonotype: The junction departs from the called germline gene at one end, perhaps through a read error. The chain carries TRBV15 and TRBJ2-2; the D call may be TRBD1 or TRBD2 (5 bases each). This CDR3 is 14 amino acids long. Looked up from germline, CDR1 is LNHNV and CDR2 is YYDKDF (reference sequence). CDR3 in amino acids: CATSKGTTSGELFF. CDR3 sequence (DNA): TGTGCCACAAGCAAGGGGACCACCTCCGGGGAGCTGTTTTTT.

This clonotype was seen many times. The rearrangement links TRBV5-4 to TRBJ1-2; D remains ambiguous. This CDR3 comprises 15 residues. In germline, CDR1 is SGHNT, CDR2 YYREEE (reference sequence). The CDR3 spells CATSLMTGENYGYTF. In DNA, the CDR3 is TGTGCAACCTCCTTAATGACCGGAGAAAACTATGGCTACACCTTC.

The rearrangement uses TRBV10-3 and TRBJ2-7, with 10 bases that match TRBD1. The CDR3 covers 13 residues. V lost 11 bases and J lost 6; bases outside the gene matches: 10. Germline CDR1 reads ENHRY; CDR2 reads SYGVKD. The CDR3 DNA is TGTGCCTCCAAGGACAGGGGGGGGACCGAGCAGTACTTC. Translated: CASKDRGGTEQYF.

The chain uses TRBV15 and TRBJ2-1; D ambiguous. Germline V lookup: CDR1 LNHNV, CDR2 YYDKDF (reference sequence). This CDR3 comprises 14 residues. V shed 1 base and J shed 5 bases, with 9 bases lying between them. This CDR3 is CATSRAFSDNEQFF. In DNA, the CDR3 is TGTGCCACCAGCAGAGCCTTCTCAGACAATGAGCAGTTCTTC.